These 6 T cell receptor beta chains share one sample of origin, sequenced in a study of long-term antiretroviral therapy in people with HIV. Samples were assayed with immunoSEQ v3.0 at survey level. TCRdb's table, derived via immunoSEQ multiplex PCR, lists solely in-frame clones and lacks some. The sample comprises 25,000 to 35,000 clones, roughly 95% of which are singletons, and 2% to 2.5% rests with the top ten. Sequencing was performed on unsorted PBMCs, taken approximately 6.5 years after starting antiretroviral therapy. These receptors were collected from a young man with HIV.

CDR3 in amino acids: CASSEAGTVGPQHF. In DNA, the CDR3 is TGTGCCAGCAGTGAAGCCGGGACGGTGGGGCCCCAGCATTTT. This chain uses TRBV6-1 with TRBJ1-5; possibly TRBD1 for D (5 bases). Trimming left V 0 bases short and J 9 bases short, with 12 bases between. The CDR3 is 14 residues long. Per germline, CDR1 MNHNS and CDR2 SASEGT.

V is TRBV2 and J is TRBJ1-5, with unresolved D. CDR1 is SNHLY and CDR2 is FYNNEI in the germline V gene. V was trimmed by 6 bases and J by 3 bases, leaving 15 bases between them. There are 15 residues in the CDR3. The CDR3, as DNA: TGTGCCAGCAGATTAGGGTGGCGAGACAATCAGCCCCAGCATTTT. The encoded protein is CASRLGWRDNQPQHF.

The rearrangement joins TRBV6-6 to TRBJ1-2, with 7 nucleotides matching TRBD1. Germline assignment: CDR1 MNHNY and CDR2 SVGAGI (reference sequence). V shed 6 bases and J 7 bases; nucleotides not matched to a gene: 5. This CDR3 spans 12 amino acids. CDR3 sequence: CASSPDRAGYTF. CDR3 DNA sequence: TGTGCCAGCAGCCCCGACAGGGCTGGCTACACCTTC.

This rearrangement joins TRBV7-2 to TRBJ2-3; D call uncertain. The V gene lost 1 base and the J gene lost 0 bases, with 8 bases spanning the gap. Looked up from germline, CDR1 is SGHTA and CDR2 is FQGNSA. The CDR3 sequence is 15 residues long. The CDR3 reads CASSLEPSSTDTQYF. Here the CDR3 DNA reads TGTGCCAGCAGCTTAGAACCCAGCAGCACAGATACGCAGTATTTT. The full variable domain, its missing parts supplied by reference TRBV7-2 and TRBJ2-3, is GAGVSQSPSNKVTEKGKDVELRCDPISGHTALYWYRQSLGQGLEFLIYFQGNSAPDKSGLPSDRFSAERTGGSVSTLTIQRTQQEDSAVYLCASSLEPSSTDTQYFGPGTRLTVL.

V is TRBV12-2 and J is TRBJ2-7; TRBD1 is the table's D call and was not checked against the DNA. TRBV12-2 is termed a pseudogene. The CDR3 totals 9 residues. The CDR3: CASRLYGFF. In DNA, the CDR3 is TGTGCAAGTCGCTTATATGGCTTCTTC.

The gene calls are TRBV4-1 and TRBJ2-7; TRBD2 aligns across 10 bases. This CDR3 comprises 15 residues. Germline lookup yields CDR1 MGHRA and CDR2 YSYEKL. The ends lost 4 bases at V and 5 bases at J; junction bases unmatched: 8. The CDR3 spells CASSLIAGGRNEQYF. The CDR3, as DNA: TGCGCCAGCAGCCTTATAGCGGGAGGCAGGAACGAGCAGTACTTC.